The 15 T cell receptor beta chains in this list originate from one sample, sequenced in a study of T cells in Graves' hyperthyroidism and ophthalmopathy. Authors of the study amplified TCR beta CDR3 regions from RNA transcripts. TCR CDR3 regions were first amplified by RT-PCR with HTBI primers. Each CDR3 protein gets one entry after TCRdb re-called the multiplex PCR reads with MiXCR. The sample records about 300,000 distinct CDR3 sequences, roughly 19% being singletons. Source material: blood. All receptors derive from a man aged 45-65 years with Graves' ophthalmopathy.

CDR3 loop: CAIQGRGNTEAFF. CDR3 in DNA: TGTGCCATTCAGGGGAGGGGAAACACTGAAGCTTTCTTT. The chain uses TRBV10-3 and TRBJ1-1; maybe TRBD1 (6 bases). V was pared by 9 bases and J by 2 bases, with 13 bases between. The V gene's germline CDR1 is ENHRY and CDR2 SYGVKD. CDR3 length: 13 amino acids.

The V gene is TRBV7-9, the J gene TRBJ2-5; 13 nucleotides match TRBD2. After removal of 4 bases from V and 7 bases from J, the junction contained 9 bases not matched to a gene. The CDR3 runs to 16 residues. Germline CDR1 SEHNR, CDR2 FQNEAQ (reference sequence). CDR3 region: CASSSGLAGVNLTQYF. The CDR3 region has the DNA TGTGCCAGCAGCTCTGGACTAGCGGGAGTCAATTTGACCCAGTACTTC.

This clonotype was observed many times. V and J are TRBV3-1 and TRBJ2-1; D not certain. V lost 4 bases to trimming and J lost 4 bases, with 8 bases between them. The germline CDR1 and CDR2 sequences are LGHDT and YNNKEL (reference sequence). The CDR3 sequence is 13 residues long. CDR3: CASSRINYNEQFF. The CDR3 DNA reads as TGTGCCAGCAGCCGAATAAATTACAATGAGCAGTTCTTC.

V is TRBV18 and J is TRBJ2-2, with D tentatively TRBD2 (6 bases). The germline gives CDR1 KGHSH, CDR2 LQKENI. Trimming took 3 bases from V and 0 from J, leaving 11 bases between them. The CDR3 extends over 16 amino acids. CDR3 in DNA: TGTGCCAGCTCACCCCAGACTAGTACGAACACCGGGGAGCTGTTTTTT. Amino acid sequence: CASSPQTSTNTGELFF.

CDR3: CASGLRLAGVGSYNEQFF. The CDR3 nucleotides read TGTGCTAGTGGTTTGAGGCTAGCGGGAGTCGGTTCCTACAATGAGCAGTTCTTC. The chain employs TRBV12-5 and TRBJ2-1; TRBD2 agrees at 10 bases. The CDR3 length is 18 residues. Germline V lookup: CDR1 LGHNT, CDR2 FRNRAP. Losses at the gene ends were 2 bases for V and 1 base for J; bases not matched to a gene: 8.

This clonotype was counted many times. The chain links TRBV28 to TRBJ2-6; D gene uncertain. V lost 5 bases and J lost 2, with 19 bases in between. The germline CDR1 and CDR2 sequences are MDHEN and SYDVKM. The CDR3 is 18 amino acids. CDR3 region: CASSAIGSHLPGANVLTF. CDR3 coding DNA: TGTGCCAGCAGTGCCATAGGCTCCCACCTGCCTGGGGCCAACGTCCTGACTTTC.

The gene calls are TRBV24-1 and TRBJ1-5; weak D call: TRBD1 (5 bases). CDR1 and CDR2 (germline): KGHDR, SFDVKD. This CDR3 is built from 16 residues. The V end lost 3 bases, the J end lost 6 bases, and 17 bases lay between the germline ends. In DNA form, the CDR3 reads TGTGCCACCAGTGATGGTAGTCAGGGCCGGTTTCAGCCCCAGCATTTT. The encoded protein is CATSDGSQGRFQPQHF.

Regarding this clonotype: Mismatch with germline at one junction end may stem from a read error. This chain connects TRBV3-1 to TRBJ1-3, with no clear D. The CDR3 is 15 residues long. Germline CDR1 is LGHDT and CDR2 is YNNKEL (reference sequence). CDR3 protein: CASSQVPSSENTIYF. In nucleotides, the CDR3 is TGTGCCAGCAGCCAAGTACCGAGCTCTGAAAACACCATATATTTT.

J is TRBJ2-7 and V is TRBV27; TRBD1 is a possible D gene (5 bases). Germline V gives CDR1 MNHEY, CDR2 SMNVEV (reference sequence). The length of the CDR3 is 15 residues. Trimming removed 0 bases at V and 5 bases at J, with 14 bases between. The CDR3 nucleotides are TGTGCCAGCAGTTTATCGTTGTCAGGGCCCCACGAGCAGTACTTC. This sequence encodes CASSLSLSGPHEQYF.

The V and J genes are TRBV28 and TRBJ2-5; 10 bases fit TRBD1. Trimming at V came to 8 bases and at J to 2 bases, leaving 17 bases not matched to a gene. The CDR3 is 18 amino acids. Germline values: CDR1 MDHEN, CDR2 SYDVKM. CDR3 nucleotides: TGTGCCAGCTCACCCTGGGACGACAGGGGGCCCTTTCAAGAGACCCAGTACTTC. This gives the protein CASSPWDDRGPFQETQYF.

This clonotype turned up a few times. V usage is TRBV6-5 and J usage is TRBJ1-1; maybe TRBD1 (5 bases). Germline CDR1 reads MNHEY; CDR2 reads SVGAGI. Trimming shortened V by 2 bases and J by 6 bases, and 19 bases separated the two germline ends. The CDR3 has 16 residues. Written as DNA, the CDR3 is TGTGCCAGCAGTTACAGGCCAGAGGGACGGTCACCTGAAGCTTTCTTT. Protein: CASSYRPEGRSPEAFF.

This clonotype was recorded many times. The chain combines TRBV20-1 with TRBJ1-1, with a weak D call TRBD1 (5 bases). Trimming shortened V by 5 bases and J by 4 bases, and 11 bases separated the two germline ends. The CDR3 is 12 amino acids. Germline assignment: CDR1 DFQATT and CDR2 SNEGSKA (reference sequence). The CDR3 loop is CSALRVSTEAFF. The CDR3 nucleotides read TGCAGTGCTCTCAGGGTTTCCACTGAAGCTTTCTTT.

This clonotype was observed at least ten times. DNA for the CDR3: TGTGCCAGCAGCCACAGGTCAAGCTCCTACGAGCAGTACTTC. Its translation: CASSHRSSSYEQYF. The chain employs TRBV28 and TRBJ2-7, with D tentatively TRBD1 (5 bases). Trimming stripped 6 bases from V and 0 bases from J, with 12 bases between. The length of the CDR3 is 14 residues. From germline, CDR1 is MDHEN and CDR2 SYDVKM.

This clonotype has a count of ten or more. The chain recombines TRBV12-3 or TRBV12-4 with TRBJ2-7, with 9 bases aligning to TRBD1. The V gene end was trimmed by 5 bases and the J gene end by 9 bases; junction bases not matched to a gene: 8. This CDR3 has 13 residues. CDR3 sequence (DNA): TGTGCCAGCAGTAACCGGGACAGGGAAGCGCAGTACTTC. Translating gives CASSNRDREAQYF.

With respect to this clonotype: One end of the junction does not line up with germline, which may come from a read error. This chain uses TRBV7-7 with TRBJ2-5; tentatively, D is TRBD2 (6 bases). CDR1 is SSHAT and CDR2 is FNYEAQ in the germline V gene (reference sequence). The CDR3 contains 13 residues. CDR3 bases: TGTGCTAGCAGCCTGGACGGAGGGGAGACCCAGTACTTC. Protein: CASSLDGGETQYF.